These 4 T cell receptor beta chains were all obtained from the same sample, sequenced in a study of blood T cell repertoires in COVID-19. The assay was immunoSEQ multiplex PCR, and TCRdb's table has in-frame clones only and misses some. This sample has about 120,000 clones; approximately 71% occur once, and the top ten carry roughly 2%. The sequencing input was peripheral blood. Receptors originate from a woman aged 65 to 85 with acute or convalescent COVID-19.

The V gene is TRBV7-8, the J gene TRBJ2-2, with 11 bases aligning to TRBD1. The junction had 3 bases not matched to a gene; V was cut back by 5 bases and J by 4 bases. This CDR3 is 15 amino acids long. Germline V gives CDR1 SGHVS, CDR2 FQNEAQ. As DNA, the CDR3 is TGTGCCAGCAGCCCGGGACAGGGGGGCACCGGGGAGCTGTTTTTT. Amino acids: CASSPGQGGTGELFF. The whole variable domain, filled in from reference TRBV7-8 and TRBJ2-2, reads GAGVSQSPRYKVAKRGQDVALRCDPISGHVSLFWYQQALGQGPEFLTYFQNEAQLDKSGLPSDRFFAERPEGSVSTLKIQRTQQEDSAVYLCASSPGQGGTGELFFGEGSRLTVL.

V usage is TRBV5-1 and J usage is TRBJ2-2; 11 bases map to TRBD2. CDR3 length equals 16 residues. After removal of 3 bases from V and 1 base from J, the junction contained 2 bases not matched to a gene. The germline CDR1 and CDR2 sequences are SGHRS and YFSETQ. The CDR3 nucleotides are TGCGCCAGCAGCTACGGACTAGCGGGGAACACCGGGGAGCTGTTTTTT. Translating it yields CASSYGLAGNTGELFF.

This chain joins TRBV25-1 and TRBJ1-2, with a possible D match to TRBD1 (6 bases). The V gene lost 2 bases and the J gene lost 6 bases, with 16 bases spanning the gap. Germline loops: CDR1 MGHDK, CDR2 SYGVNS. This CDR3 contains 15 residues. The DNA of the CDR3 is TGTGCCAGCAGTGAAAGGGGGAGTGCAGAGAATGGCTACACCTTC. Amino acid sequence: CASSERGSAENGYTF.

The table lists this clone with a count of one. The CDR3, as DNA: TGTGCCAGCAGTGCGGACAGGGGGCACAGCGATGGCTACACCTTC. It is translated as CASSADRGHSDGYTF. The rearrangement uses TRBV2 and TRBJ1-2; 11 bases match TRBD1. The CDR3 contains 15 residues. Germline CDR1 and CDR2: SNHLY and FYNNEI. V lost 4 bases to trimming and J lost 6 bases; unmatched junction nucleotides: 7. Based on the CDR3 plus reference TRBV2 and TRBJ1-2, the full variable domain is EPEVTQTPSHQVTQMGQEVILRCVPISNHLYFYWYRQILGQKVEFLVSFYNNEISEKSEIFDDQFSVERPDGSNFTLKIRSTKLEDSAMYFCASSADRGHSDGYTFGSGTRLTVV.